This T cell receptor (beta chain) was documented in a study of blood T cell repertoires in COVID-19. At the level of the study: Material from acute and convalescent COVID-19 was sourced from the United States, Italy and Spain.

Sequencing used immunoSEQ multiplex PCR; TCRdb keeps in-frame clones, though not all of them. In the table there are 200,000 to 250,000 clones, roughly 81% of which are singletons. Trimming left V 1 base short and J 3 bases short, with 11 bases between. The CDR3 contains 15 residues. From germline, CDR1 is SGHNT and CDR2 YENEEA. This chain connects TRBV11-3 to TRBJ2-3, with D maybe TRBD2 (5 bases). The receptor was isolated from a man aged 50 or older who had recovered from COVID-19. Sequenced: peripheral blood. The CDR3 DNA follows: TGTGCCAGCAGCTTAGGAGGGCTTCGGACAGATACGCAGTATTTT. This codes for CASSLGGLRTDTQYF. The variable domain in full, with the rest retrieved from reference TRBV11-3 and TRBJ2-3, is EAGVVQSPRYKIIEKKQPVAFWCNPISGHNTLYWYLQNLGQGPELLIRYENEEAVDDSQLPKDRFSAERLKGVDSTLKIQPAELGDSAVYLCASSLGGLRTDTQYFGPGTRLTVL.